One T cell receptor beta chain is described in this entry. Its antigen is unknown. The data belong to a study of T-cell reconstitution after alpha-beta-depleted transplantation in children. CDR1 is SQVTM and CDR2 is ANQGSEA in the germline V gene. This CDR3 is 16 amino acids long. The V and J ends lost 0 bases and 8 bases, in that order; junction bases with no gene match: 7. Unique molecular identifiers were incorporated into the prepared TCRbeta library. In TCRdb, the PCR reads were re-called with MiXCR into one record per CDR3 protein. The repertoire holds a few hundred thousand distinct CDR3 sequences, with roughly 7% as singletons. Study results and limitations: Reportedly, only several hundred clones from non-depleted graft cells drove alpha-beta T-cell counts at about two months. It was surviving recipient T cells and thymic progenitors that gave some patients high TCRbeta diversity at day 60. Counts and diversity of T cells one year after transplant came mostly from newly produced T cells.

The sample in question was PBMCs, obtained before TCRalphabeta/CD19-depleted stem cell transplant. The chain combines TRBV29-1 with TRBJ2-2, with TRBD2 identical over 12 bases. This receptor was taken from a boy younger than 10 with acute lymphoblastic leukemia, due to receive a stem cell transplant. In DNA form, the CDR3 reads TGCAGCGTTGAAGAGCGTGTAGGACTAGCGGGGGGGGAGCTGTTTTTT. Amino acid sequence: CSVEERVGLAGGELFF.